A selection of T cell receptor beta chains follows, all from one sample in a study of T cell changes during pregnancy in multiple sclerosis. Clones were read by immunoSEQ multiplex PCR, and TCRdb kept only the in-frame ones, dropping some. Of over 50,000 clones listed, about nine tenths are singletons. This specimen was CD4+ T cells from peripheral blood mononuclear cells, taken after pregnancy. The receptors shown here come from a female donor with multiple sclerosis, enrolled in a pregnancy study. Both conserved end residues are part of each CDR3. D genes are given only for firm matches. Not all rows give a size; the values are once, few, many and, for expanded clones, a class.

15	TRBJ1-1	TRBV4-2	NA	few	CASSHRRGPGTEAFF	TGTGCCAGCAGCCACCGCCGCGGCCCGGGGACTGAAGCTTTCTTT
15	TRBJ2-7	TRBV19	NA	NA	CASSYIDRPSYEQYF	TGTGCCAGTAGTTACATCGACAGGCCCTCCTACGAGCAGTACTTC
14	TRBJ2-1	TRBV2	NA	once	CASRELMVVDEQFF	TGTGCCAGCAGGGAGCTTATGGTAGTGGATGAGCAGTTCTTC
15	TRBJ1-1	TRBV27	TRBD1	NA	CASSSAGTGNTEAFF	TGTGCCAGCAGTTCGGCCGGGACAGGGAACACTGAAGCTTTCTTT
16	TRBJ1-3	TRBV10-1	NA	NA	CASREIDRPGLDTIYF	TGCGCCAGCAGGGAAATCGACAGGCCAGGGTTGGACACCATATATTTT
14	TRBJ1-3	TRBV7-6	NA	once	CASSADIRGNTIYF	TGTGCCAGCAGCGCTGACATACGTGGAAACACCATATATTTT
14	TRBJ1-1	TRBV7-9	NA	NA	CASNRGGKNTEAFF	TGTGCCAGCAACCGGGGGGGGAAGAACACTGAAGCTTTCTTT
16	TRBJ2-5	TRBV7-2	TRBD2	NA	CASSLSRGLAGETQYF	TGTGCCAGCAGCTTATCGAGGGGACTAGCGGGAGAGACCCAGTACTTC
17	TRBJ2-4	TRBV2	TRBD2	NA	CASSPTSGILAKNIQYF	TGTGCCAGCAGCCCTACTAGCGGGATACTAGCCAAAAACATTCAGTACTTC
15	TRBJ1-1	TRBV5-8	NA	NA	CASSPLATPRGEAFF	TGTGCCAGCAGCCCCCTTGCGACTCCTCGGGGTGAAGCTTTCTTT
11	TRBJ2-1	TRBV7-3	NA	NA	CASSEGGEQFF	TGTGCCAGCAGCGAGGGTGGTGAGCAGTTCTTC
14	TRBJ1-1	TRBV5-1	NA	few	CASSPVTVNTEAFF	TGCGCCAGCAGCCCCGTGACAGTCAACACTGAAGCTTTCTTT
14	TRBJ2-3	TRBV27	NA	NA	CASSLGLSTDTQYF	TGTGCCAGCAGTTTAGGCCTTTCCACAGATACGCAGTATTTT
15	TRBJ2-7	TRBV14	TRBD2	NA	CASSLGTSGIYEQYF	TGTGCCAGCAGCCTTGGGACTAGCGGTATATACGAGCAGTACTTC
18	TRBJ2-7	TRBV7-2	TRBD2	NA	CASSLEPYSGRVSYEQYF	TGTGCCAGCAGCTTAGAACCATACAGCGGGAGGGTCTCCTACGAGCAGTACTTC
15	TRBJ1-3	TRBV30	TRBD1	NA	CAWQGYRGPGNTIYF	TGTGCCTGGCAAGGCTACAGGGGTCCGGGAAACACCATATATTTT
15	TRBJ2-7	TRBV19	TRBD2	NA	CASSPRDYKVYEQYF	TGTGCCAGTAGTCCTCGGGACTACAAGGTCTACGAGCAGTACTTC
14	TRBJ1-1	TRBV7-9	NA	few	CASSLQVGNTEAFF	TGTGCCAGCAGCTTACAGGTCGGGAACACTGAAGCTTTCTTT
14	TRBJ2-1	TRBV28	NA	NA	CASQAPGSVNEQFF	TGTGCCAGCCAGGCCCCAGGCTCGGTCAATGAGCAGTTCTTC
16	TRBJ2-1	TRBV11-3	TRBD2	NA	CASSQTSGRDYNEQFF	TGTGCCAGCAGCCAGACTAGCGGGAGGGACTACAATGAGCAGTTCTTC
16	TRBJ1-2	TRBV4-2	TRBD1	NA	CASSQGGQGGVYGYTF	TGTGCCAGCAGCCAGGGGGGACAGGGAGGTGTCTATGGCTACACCTTC
16	TRBJ1-6	TRBV18	TRBD1	NA	CASSPLTGGTDSPLHF	TGTGCCAGCTCACCACTAACAGGGGGTACGGATTCACCCCTCCACTTT
14	TRBJ2-2	TRBV7-8	NA	NA	CASFPAGSTGELFF	TGTGCCAGCTTCCCGGCGGGAAGTACCGGGGAGCTGTTTTTT
15	TRBJ2-7	TRBV28	TRBD2	NA	CASSTTGRAQLEQYF	TGTGCCAGCAGTACAACCGGGAGGGCCCAACTCGAGCAGTACTTC
14	TRBJ2-7	TRBV7-6	TRBD1	NA	CASSPGTGREKQYF	TGTGCCAGCAGCCCAGGGACAGGGCGTGAGAAGCAGTACTTC
14	TRBJ2-1	TRBV28	TRBD2	NA	CASTRRDYYNEQFF	TGTGCCAGCACCCGCCGGGACTACTACAATGAGCAGTTCTTC
15	TRBJ2-1	TRBV11-2	TRBD2	NA	CASSLGTSGRWAEFF	TGTGCCAGCAGCCTCGGGACTAGCGGGAGATGGGCGGAGTTCTTC
15	TRBJ2-7	TRBV6-5	TRBD2	NA	CASSRSGLASYEQYF	TGTGCCAGCAGTCGATCGGGACTAGCGAGCTACGAGCAGTACTTC
19	TRBJ2-6	TRBV18	TRBD1	NA	CASSPLPEVDRAGANVLTF	TGTGCCAGCTCACCACTCCCAGAGGTGGACAGGGCTGGGGCCAACGTCCTGACTTTC
14	TRBJ1-2	TRBV9	NA	NA	CASSVAGGGAGYTF	TGTGCCAGCAGCGTAGCTGGTGGGGGGGCCGGCTACACCTTC
14	TRBJ1-5	TRBV7-9	NA	few	CASSLLGGNQPQHF	TGTGCCAGCAGCCTCCTGGGGGGGAATCAGCCCCAGCATTTT
15	TRBJ2-5	TRBV19	NA	once	CASSTRQRLGETQYF	TGTGCCAGTAGTACGCGACAGCGACTAGGGGAGACCCAGTACTTC
11	TRBJ2-7	TRBV6-5	NA	NA	CASRRDLVQYF	TGTGCCAGCAGACGCGACTTGGTGCAGTACTTC
20	TRBJ2-5	TRBV7-8	TRBD1	NA	CASSLSLGGSADRGSKTQYF	TGTGCCAGCAGCTTATCGCTCGGGGGCTCAGCGGACAGGGGTTCGAAGACCCAGTACTTC
16	TRBJ2-3	TRBV11-2	TRBD2	NA	CASSLDISGGTDTQYF	TGTGCCAGCAGCTTAGATATTAGCGGGGGCACAGATACGCAGTATTTT
12	TRBJ2-7	TRBV11-3	TRBD1	NA	CASSPGQGPTYF	TGTGCCAGCAGCCCAGGACAGGGGCCGACGTACTTC
14	TRBJ2-5	TRBV5-6	NA	NA	CASSLMGAEETQYF	TGTGCCAGCAGTCTTATGGGGGCTGAAGAGACCCAGTACTTC
16	TRBJ2-5	TRBV5-1	TRBD2	NA	CASSLKLAGGLETQYF	TGCGCCAGCAGCTTGAAACTAGCGGGAGGGCTAGAGACCCAGTACTTC
14	TRBJ1-2	TRBV9	NA	NA	CASSVAGVGDGYTF	TGTGCCAGCAGCGTCGCAGGGGTGGGGGATGGCTACACCTTC
16	TRBJ2-5	TRBV25-1	NA	NA	CASSQAERSGQETQYF	TGTGCCAGCAGCCAAGCCGAGAGGTCGGGTCAAGAGACCCAGTACTTC
14	TRBJ2-1	TRBV9	TRBD2	NA	CASSVGTSAVEQFF	TGTGCCAGCAGCGTAGGAACTAGCGCGGTCGAGCAGTTCTTC
15	TRBJ2-7	TRBV29-1	NA	NA	CSVEKLTGRSSEQYF	TGCAGCGTTGAAAAACTGACAGGGAGGTCATCGGAGCAGTACTTC
15	TRBJ2-1	TRBV5-5	TRBD2	NA	CASSLLAGGYNEQFF	TGTGCCAGCAGCTTATTAGCGGGAGGGTACAATGAGCAGTTCTTC
15	TRBJ1-3	TRBV27	TRBD1	NA	CASSQYGQGRNTIYF	TGTGCCAGCAGCCAATATGGACAGGGAAGAAACACCATATATTTT
21	TRBJ2-1	TRBV14	TRBD2	NA	CASSQSLVVPGRLADYNEQFF	TGTGCCAGCAGCCAAAGTCTGGTGGTCCCCGGTCGACTAGCGGATTACAATGAGCAGTTCTTC
15	TRBJ2-7	TRBV15	TRBD1	NA	CATSTRGQGAYEQYF	TGTGCCACCAGCACGCGCGGGCAGGGGGCTTACGAGCAGTACTTC
11	TRBJ1-1	TRBV6-5	NA	NA	CASSHGREAFF	TGTGCCAGCAGTCACGGGAGAGAAGCTTTCTTT
14	TRBJ1-5	TRBV7-9	NA	NA	CASSFEHSNQPQHF	TGTGCCAGCAGCTTTGAACATAGCAATCAGCCCCAGCATTTT
17	TRBJ2-6	TRBV13	NA	few	CASSWRQHYSGANVLTF	TGTGCCAGCAGCTGGAGGCAGCACTACTCTGGGGCCAACGTCCTGACTTTC
14	TRBJ2-1	TRBV29-1	TRBD2	NA	CSVGVWEGRNEQFF	TGCAGCGTTGGTGTGTGGGAGGGCCGTAATGAGCAGTTCTTC
17	TRBJ2-7	TRBV11-2	TRBD2	NA	CASSLYGQTSGNNEQYF	TGTGCCAGCAGCTTATACGGACAAACTAGCGGGAACAACGAGCAGTACTTC
13	TRBJ2-5	TRBV7-2	TRBD1	once	CASSLGQGETQYF	TGTGCCAGCAGCTTGGGACAGGGGGAGACCCAGTACTTC
13	TRBJ1-1	TRBV6-1	NA	NA	CATSQGYDTEAFF	TGTGCTACCTCCCAGGGATACGACACTGAAGCTTTCTTT
18	TRBJ1-3	TRBV9	TRBD1	NA	CASSVENPGTGSGNTIYF	TGTGCCAGCAGCGTAGAGAACCCCGGGACAGGGTCTGGAAACACCATATATTTT
15	TRBJ1-1	TRBV6-5	TRBD1	NA	CASSDTGTVNTEAFF	TGTGCCAGCAGCGACACGGGGACAGTGAACACTGAAGCTTTCTTT